This is a list of T cell receptor beta chains from one sample in a study of control samples from healthy donors and cancer patients. Using immunoSEQ multiplex PCR, the repertoire was profiled, and TCRdb retains in-frame clones only, with some absent. The sample includes tens of thousands of clones, under 90% of them seen just once. The sample taken for sequencing was blood. The receptors originated from a man in his 70s in good health. Both conserved end residues are part of each CDR3.

TRBV5-1	TRBJ2-7	CASAMGGATYEQYF
TRBV5-4	TRBJ1-1	CASSLRGGMNTEAFF
TRBV30	TRBJ1-4	CAWSVQGTLEKLFF
TRBV6-5	TRBJ2-1	CASSVGHQKQFF
TRBV28	TRBJ1-2	CASSFGESGYTF
TRBV4-2	TRBJ2-3	CASSQRHSSADTQYF
TRBV7-2	TRBJ2-5	CASSLVSNSRETQYF
TRBV5-5	TRBJ2-3	CASSLSFPDTQYF
TRBV5-6	TRBJ2-1	CASSLAGFYNEQFF
TRBV6-6	TRBJ1-1	CASRGDLNTEAFF
TRBV30	TRBJ1-5	CAWSVLSGAQPQHF
TRBV4-2	TRBJ2-3	CASSQAAAGGSDTQYF
TRBV27	TRBJ2-4	CASSLSGGVPKNIQYF
TRBV10-1	TRBJ2-7	CASSETGSYEQYF
TRBV2	TRBJ2-2	CATSGAGGDTGELFF
TRBV7-8	TRBJ1-6	CASSPRQGSSYNSPLHF